This TCR beta chain was captured by sequencing in a study of shared clonotypes between healthy human individuals (dated by TCRdb to 2018 to 2020). About the study as a whole: A few men and a couple of women, aged 18 to 49 years, made up the cohort. For each donor, CD4 naive and CD4 memory were each given three plates, CD8 naive was given two plates, and CD8 memory was given one plate. To estimate repertoire size and how much clonotypes are shared between individuals, the study performed deep sequencing of blood TCR repertoires from a few healthy adults. To increase sequencing depth and limit assay-specific biases, TCR repertoire library preparation and sequencing were carried out by different laboratories using diverse techniques. Between about 0.94 and 8.9 billion PBMCs per donor were obtained by leukapheresis.

Using the deep immunoSEQ assay, multiplex PCR amplified TCR CDR3 regions from genomic DNA. Genomic DNA extracted from each cell subset was distributed evenly over all wells of several immunoSEQ 96-well plates, and each plate served as one replicate. Each replicate PCR for sorted subsets received around 210 ng genomic DNA, equal to 30,000 or so T cell genomes. Purified libraries were measured with a Qubit 3.0 fluorometer, size-checked on a Bioanalyzer 2100, and measured again with the KAPA Library Quantification kit. Every immunoSEQ 96-well plate was sequenced on a dedicated single-read 150-cycle Illumina NextSeq 550 flow cell. The paper's data handling went like this. Because the immunoSEQ output included only junctional sequences and no quality scores, the filtering could not be the same as the filtering used for full-length reads. To assign V/J genes and CDR3, sequences were annotated using PyIR, a Python wrapper for IgBLAST v1.9, with IMGT germline references. Reads were removed for weak V/J assignments (E-value above 1e-6), missing CDR3, stop codons, out-of-frame junctions, or ambiguous translated residues. V3J clonotypes were defined as sequences sharing the same inferred V gene, J gene, and CDR3 amino acid sequence. Percentage overlap between repertoires was computed as shared unique clonotypes divided by the size of the smaller repertoire. RTK rarefaction, the Chao1 estimator, and Recon v2.1 estimates of unobserved clonotypes were used to assess repertoire richness. Generation probabilities for all TCRbeta clonotypes obtained by the gDNA method from four donors were computed using OLGA. TCRdb retrieved this table from immuneACCESS and kept in-frame rearrangements only. Not all clones are present; in checked studies, unresolved V genes account for under half, and no reason is known for the remainder. The DNA was the basis for D and trimming; V, J and clone size are from that table. This sample lists hundreds of thousands of clones; just over 90% were detected once. Approximately 25% of the sample rests with the top ten.

On this clone: Which antigen it targets is not known. There are no base qualities to consult, and no much larger clone falls within one base.

For the CD8 naive samples, CD45RO-negative cells were positively selected for CCR7, yielding a CD45RA+CCR7+ population from which TemRA cells were excluded. Donors were healthy HIV-negative adults with no recently reported acute infections or vaccinations. Every donor was a Caucasian adult living in Nashville, Tennessee, USA. After blood collection by leukapheresis, PBMCs were isolated using Ficoll-Histopaque density gradient centrifugation and then cryopreserved in the vapor phase of liquid nitrogen. Purity and quantity of every magnetically sorted T cell population were checked by analytical flow cytometry. Genomic DNA was isolated from each sorted fraction and quantified by UV absorbance on a Nanodrop 2000c. The paper's findings and limits, for the study overall: Even with the large sequencing depth, rarefaction of the sorted-subset datasets indicated that sequencing was incomplete. Sampling was restricted to blood, and TCR repertoires in tissues likely differ from the TCR repertoires found in blood. Estimated clonotype richness was generally larger for naive than for memory subsets. Because the study included only a small number of donors, the genetic and exposure-history diversity represented was limited. Across a handful of donors, approximately 5% of naive CD4, 3% to 4% of naive CD8, 2.3% of memory CD4, and 0.4% of memory CD8 clonotypes were shared. Pairwise subsampling led to the expectation that sequencing depth would affect the degree of clonotype sharing among donors. Clonotypes shared by all four sorted-subset donors showed higher generation probabilities than non-shared clonotypes.

CDR1 and CDR2, looked up from the germline V gene, are MDHEN and SYDVKM. The junction carries 11 bases between V and J, which are trimmed by 5 bases and 3 bases respectively. The CDR3 holds 13 amino acids from the cysteine to the phenylalanine. The retained sequence is limited to the CDR3, 39 bases, with the frame set at the first base. What was sequenced was naive CD8+ T cells sorted from blood. Interpreted using the paper, the cell subset or site label stands for: CD45RA+CCR7+. The rearranged chain carries TRBV28 and TRBJ2-7; no confident D gene assignment can be made. This receptor was obtained from a man under 40 in good health. The DNA sequence is given as TGTGCCAGCAGTCTTAATTGGGGCTACGAGCAGTACTTC. Protein translation: CASSLNWGYEQYF.